One and the same sample provided the 4 T cell receptor beta chains below, sequenced in a study of regulatory T cells in long-lasting Graves disease. CDR3 regions were amplified by Arm-PCR using iRepertoire HTBI primers to build TCR beta libraries. Via MiXCR, TCRdb re-called the multiplex PCR reads, giving one row per CDR3 protein. Seen here are roughly 400,000 distinct CDR3 sequences, roughly 23% observed once, and the top ten hold roughly 13%. Time point here: persistent/refractory GD, antithyroid drugs over 5 years with positive TRAb. Researchers made the TCR library from RNA that was extracted from PBMCs. The material was peripheral blood mononuclear cells (PBMCs), obtained when the disease was refractory, from a patient treated with antithyroid drugs. These receptors were taken from a female donor with Graves disease.

The rearrangement joins TRBV29-1 to TRBJ1-1; D is perhaps TRBD1 (5 bases). Germline V gene sequence: CDR1 SQVTM, CDR2 ANQGSEA. With 4 bases removed from V and 1 base from J, the gap between germline ends came to 10 bases. The CDR3 length is 13 residues. CDR3 loop: CSVASDRNTEAFF. For the CDR3, the DNA is TGCAGCGTTGCAAGCGACAGGAACACTGAAGCTTTCTTT.

This clonotype occurred many times. Mismatch with germline at one junction end may stem from a read error. The rearrangement uses TRBV5-1 and TRBJ1-1; 7 bases are a match to TRBD1. The germline V gene encodes CDR1 SGHRS and CDR2 YFSETQ. The CDR3 spans 14 residues. The CDR3: CASSSGQMNTEAFF. The CDR3 nucleotides are TGTGCCAGCAGTTCGGGACAGATGAACACTGAAGCTTTCTTT.

This clonotype was observed at least ten times. The chain recombines TRBV7-3 with TRBJ2-7; tentative D call: TRBD1 (6 bases). The germline V gene encodes CDR1 SGHTA and CDR2 FQGTGA. This CDR3 has 13 residues. The ends were cut back, 1 base at V and 3 bases at J, with 7 bases in the middle. CDR3 in DNA: TGTGCCAGCAGCTTAAAAGGGGGCTACGAGCAGTACTTC. Protein: CASSLKGGYEQYF. The entire variable domain, with the rest obtained from reference TRBV7-3 and TRBJ2-7, is as follows: GAGVSQTPSNKVTEKGKYVELRCDPISGHTALYWYRQSLGQGPEFLIYFQGTGAADDSGLPNDRFFAVRPEGSVSTLKIQRTERGDSAVYLCASSLKGGYEQYFGPGTRLTVT.

This clonotype occurred many times. The rearrangement joins TRBV2 to TRBJ1-2; TRBD1 aligns across 7 bases. This CDR3 contains 14 residues. J gave up 4 bases and V 7 bases, and 9 bases lay outside the gene matches. Per germline, CDR1 SNHLY and CDR2 FYNNEI. The CDR3 nucleotides read TGTGCCAGCACGACCCGACAGGGCTTCTATGGCTACACCTTC. This encodes CASTTRQGFYGYTF.